This passage covers 12 T cell receptor beta chains from one sample sequenced in a study of post-analysis software for immune sequencing data. Sequencing libraries made from TCR beta cDNA carried unique molecular identifiers. TCRdb used MiXCR to reprocess the PCR reads, holding one entry per CDR3 protein. The table includes fewer than 850,000 distinct CDR3 sequences, about 32% detected once. Their antigens remain unidentified. Study findings and constraints: A handful of TRBV segments were significantly more frequent in patients than in controls. TRBV5-6, TRBV5-1 and TRBV20-1 were among these segments.

Sequences were obtained from blood. These receptors all come from a girl between 10 and 17 years old with multiple sclerosis.

This chain connects TRBV3-1 to TRBJ2-3; D is undetermined. The V gene's germline CDR1 is LGHDT and CDR2 YNNKEL (reference sequence). The V end lost 1 base, the J end lost 2 bases, and 13 bases lay between the germline ends. The CDR3 loop spans 16 amino acids. CDR3 sequence (DNA): TGTGCCAGCAGCCAAGCGCCGGCCTCCCCCACAGATACGCAGTATTTT. As protein: CASSQAPASPTDTQYF.

This clonotype was recorded only once. A read error is possible here, since a much larger clone lies one base away. The J gene is TRBJ2-3, the V gene TRBV7-9, with D possibly matching TRBD1 (6 bases). Germline V gene lookup returns CDR1 SEHNR and CDR2 FQNEAQ (reference sequence). The CDR3 is 15 amino acids. This CDR3 is CAGSLGRGTDGTQYF. CDR3 DNA: TGTGCCGGCAGCTTAGGCAGGGGCACCGACGGTACGCAGTATTTT. Based on the CDR3 plus reference TRBV7-9 and TRBJ2-3, the full variable domain is DTGVSQNPRHKITKRGQNVTFRCDPISEHNRLYWYRQTLGQGPEFLTYFQNEAQLEKSRLLSDRFSAERPKGSFSTLEIQRTEQGDSAMYLCAGSLGRGTDGTQYFGPGTRLTVL.

The V and J genes are TRBV10-3 and TRBJ2-3; unclear D gene. CDR3 length: 15 residues. V lost 8 bases and J lost 2, with 17 bases in between. Germline V CDR1 and CDR2: ENHRY, SYGVKD. This CDR3 reads CAILPGESFTDTQYF. The CDR3 region has the DNA TGTGCCATCCTCCCAGGCGAATCCTTCACAGATACGCAGTATTTT.

This chain connects TRBV7-9 to TRBJ1-4; D call uncertain. V dropped 5 bases and J dropped 4 bases, with 17 bases sitting between them. Germline values: CDR1 SEHNR, CDR2 FQNEAQ (reference sequence). The CDR3 covers 16 residues. This CDR3 reads CASSPPPGSLNEKLFF. Written as DNA, the CDR3 is TGTGCCAGCAGCCCCCCTCCGGGGAGCCTTAATGAAAAACTGTTTTTT. Drawing the rest from reference TRBV7-9 and TRBJ1-4, the complete variable domain is DTGVSQNPRHKITKRGQNVTFRCDPISEHNRLYWYRQTLGQGPEFLTYFQNEAQLEKSRLLSDRFSAERPKGSFSTLEIQRTEQGDSAMYLCASSPPPGSLNEKLFFGSGTQLSVL.

The chain uses TRBV7-9 and TRBJ1-1; maybe TRBD1 (6 bases). The CDR3 is 15 amino acids. CDR1 is SEHNR, CDR2 FQNEAQ, per germline (reference sequence). V dropped 5 bases and J dropped 4 bases, with 17 bases sitting between them. The chain's CDR3 is CASSGRGNGTTEAFF. In nucleotides, the CDR3 is TGTGCCAGCAGCGGGAGGGGGAATGGGACCACTGAAGCTTTCTTT.

This clonotype was detected a few times. The chain recombines TRBV6-1 with TRBJ2-3; D may be TRBD1 or TRBD2 (5 bases each). The germline V gene encodes CDR1 MNHNS and CDR2 SASEGT. V lost 3 bases and J 6 bases, leaving 7 bases between the germline ends. The CDR3 is 12 amino acids. This CDR3 is CASSEGEDTQYF. As DNA, the CDR3 is TGTGCCAGCAGTGAGGGGGAGGATACGCAGTATTTT.

In its sample, this clonotype was seen a few times. The CDR3 spells CSAQWGEYAETQYF. The CDR3 DNA reads TGCAGTGCCCAGTGGGGGGAGTACGCAGAGACCCAGTACTTC. The chain combines TRBV20-1 with TRBJ2-5, with D possibly matching TRBD2 (6 bases). This CDR3 spans 14 amino acids. V was shortened by 6 bases and J by 4 bases, with 18 bases between the two germline ends. Germline V gene data show CDR1 as DFQATT and CDR2 as SNEGSKA (reference sequence).

The chain employs TRBV6-1 and TRBJ1-2; D is unclear. The germline V and J ends were trimmed by 0 bases and 5 bases, with 10 bases remaining between them. This CDR3 is 14 amino acids long. Germline V gene sequence: CDR1 MNHNS, CDR2 SASEGT. The CDR3 sequence: CASSEAAGMYGYTF. The DNA for the CDR3 is TGTGCCAGCAGTGAAGCAGCAGGAATGTATGGCTACACCTTC.

The chain joins TRBV7-9 to TRBJ1-2; perhaps TRBD1 as D (5 bases). The V gene lost 5 bases and the J gene lost 4 bases, with 20 bases spanning the gap. CDR3 length: 16 residues. The germline V gene encodes CDR1 SEHNR and CDR2 FQNEAQ (reference sequence). The CDR3 sequence: CASSDDGLGGSYGYTF. As DNA, the CDR3 is TGTGCCAGCAGCGACGACGGCCTGGGGGGTAGCTATGGCTACACCTTC.

Notes on this clonotype: A junction boundary mismatches the germline segment, possibly from a read error. This chain connects TRBV3-1 to TRBJ2-5; 11 bases line up with TRBD1. The germline V gene encodes CDR1 LGHDT and CDR2 YNNKEL (reference sequence). The length of the CDR3 is 13 residues. CDR3 amino acids: CASGQGASETRYF. CDR3 bases: TGTGCCAGCGGACAGGGGGCCAGCGAGACCCGGTACTTC.

V usage is TRBV15 and J usage is TRBJ1-1; possible D gene TRBD1, 5 bases. Deletions cut 9 bases from V and 1 base from J, with 9 bases between. This CDR3 is built from 12 residues. The germline CDR1 and CDR2 sequences are LNHNV and YYDKDF (reference sequence). The CDR3 coding sequence is TGTGCCACTGGACAAAAGAACACTGAAGCTTTCTTT. Amino acids: CATGQKNTEAFF.

The rearrangement uses TRBV10-3 and TRBJ2-1, with a possible D match to TRBD1 (6 bases). Germline CDR1 is ENHRY and CDR2 is SYGVKD. Trimming pared 4 bases from V and 4 bases from J, leaving 11 bases between. CDR3 size: 14 residues. The CDR3 bases are TGTGCCATCAGTGGGGGGCGTACTTACAATGAGCAGTTCTTC. Protein product: CAISGGRTYNEQFF.